The 15 T cell receptor beta chains listed next were all sequenced from one sample in a study of blood T cell repertoires in COVID-19. Here immunoSEQ multiplex PCR was the method, and the copy in TCRdb shows in-frame clones only, minus some. The sample comprises about 110,000 clones, about 79% of which are singletons, and more than 5.5% rests with the top ten. Sequencing used peripheral blood. All receptors derive from a man older than 75 with COVID-19, enrolled during active disease.

The genes are TRBV11-1 and TRBJ2-7; D not resolved. Germline loops: CDR1 SGHAT, CDR2 FQDESV (reference sequence). V gave up 4 bases and J gave up 5 bases, with 9 bases separating them. CDR3 length: 12 amino acids. The CDR3 here is CASSSHSHEQYF. The CDR3 DNA sequence: TGTGCCAGCAGCTCCCATAGCCACGAGCAGTACTTC.

The chain links TRBV27 to TRBJ2-7, with D perhaps TRBD1 (5 bases). V was trimmed by 2 bases and J by 2 bases, leaving 7 bases between them. The CDR3 contains 13 residues. From germline, CDR1 is MNHEY and CDR2 SMNVEV (reference sequence). The CDR3 nucleotides read TGTGCCAGCAGTTTAGGGGCCCCCTACGAGCAGTACTTC. Amino acids: CASSLGAPYEQYF.

This chain uses TRBV6-1 with TRBJ1-6; 8 bases are shared with TRBD1. This CDR3 is 16 amino acids long. Germline lookup yields CDR1 MNHNS and CDR2 SASEGT. With V trimmed by 2 bases and J by 6 bases, 6 bases remained unmatched. The CDR3 loop reads CASSERQGRGNSPLHF. CDR3 DNA: TGTGCCAGCAGTGAACGACAGGGGCGCGGTAATTCACCCCTCCACTTT.

This clone was detected only a few times. V and J are TRBV3-1 (or the pseudogene TRBV3-2) and TRBJ1-4; D remains ambiguous. There are 12 residues in the CDR3. Trimming left V 3 bases short and J 8 bases short, with 7 bases between. CDR1 and CDR2 (germline): LGHDT, YNNKEL (reference sequence). The CDR3 spells CASSHPREKLFF. CDR3 DNA: TGTGCCAGCAGCCACCCTAGGGAAAAACTGTTTTTT.

The genes are TRBV24-1 and TRBJ2-3; 10 bases are shared with TRBD1. The trim removed 4 bases at V and 11 bases at J, leaving 5 bases unmatched. There are 13 residues in the CDR3. In germline, CDR1 is KGHDR, CDR2 SFDVKD. This CDR3 reads CATSDLGTGEQYF. The CDR3, as DNA: TGTGCCACCAGTGACCTCGGGACAGGGGAGCAGTATTTT.

The V gene is TRBV7-2, the J gene TRBJ2-3, with a tentative D call TRBD2 (6 bases). The CDR3 contains 15 residues. The V end lost 5 bases, the J end lost 9 bases, and 21 bases lay between the germline ends. Germline lookup yields CDR1 SGHTA and CDR2 FQGNSA. The CDR3 sequence is CASSRESGGVQTQYF. The CDR3, as DNA: TGTGCCAGCAGCCGCGAGTCAGGCGGGGTTCAAACGCAGTATTTT.

The CDR3 bases are TGTGCCAGCAGCGGGTGGGGGAGGATGAACACTGAAGCTTTCTTT. Translating gives CASSGWGRMNTEAFF. This chain uses TRBV27 with TRBJ1-1; TRBD1 might be the D (5 bases). The CDR3 is 15 amino acids. Looked up from germline, CDR1 is MNHEY and CDR2 is SMNVEV (reference sequence). V was pared by 6 bases and J by 0 bases, with 14 bases between.

The chain carries TRBV20-1 and TRBJ2-1; 7 bases are shared with TRBD1. CDR1 DFQATT and CDR2 SNEGSKA come from the germline V gene (reference sequence). The CDR3 spans 15 residues. The trim removed 3 bases at V and 7 bases at J, leaving 12 bases unmatched. The CDR3 sequence is CSASSARDSLNEQFF. The DNA for the CDR3 is TGCAGTGCTAGTTCCGCCCGGGACAGCCTTAATGAGCAGTTCTTC.

J is TRBJ1-2 and V is TRBV5-1; 9 positions agree with TRBD1. The germline V gene has CDR1 SGHRS and CDR2 YFSETQ. The CDR3 contains 16 residues. V gave up 1 base and J gave up 4 bases; unmatched junction bases: 8. The DNA of the CDR3 is TGCGCCAGCAGCTTGTACCGGGACAGGGTCGCCTATGGCTACACCTTC. This codes for CASSLYRDRVAYGYTF.

The chain combines TRBV6-5 with TRBJ2-7; 7 bases fit TRBD1. The V segment lost 5 bases and the J segment 0 bases; nucleotides outside the gene matches: 7. CDR3 size: 15 residues. The germline gives CDR1 MNHEY, CDR2 SVGAGI. The CDR3 DNA is TGTGCCAGCAGTATGGGACAGATAGCCTCCTACGAGCAGTACTTC. Translation: CASSMGQIASYEQYF.

The chain couples TRBV19 to TRBJ1-5; 9 positions match TRBD1. The CDR3 covers 13 residues. J lost 2 bases, V lost 8 bases, and 1 base had no gene match. Germline V gene sequence: CDR1 LNHDA, CDR2 SQIVND (reference sequence). The CDR3: CASRDRGNQPQHF. In DNA, the CDR3 is TGTGCCAGTCGGGACAGGGGCAATCAGCCCCAGCATTTT.

This clone was counted between two and nine times. The J gene is TRBJ1-5, the V gene TRBV7-5. TRBV7-5 is designated a pseudogene. The CDR3 is made up of 14 amino acids. The CDR3 here is CARSLGDSNQPQHF. In nucleotides, the CDR3 is TGTGCCAGAAGCTTAGGAGATAGCAATCAGCCCCAGCATTTT.

The V call is TRBV5-1, the J call TRBJ1-6, with 7 nucleotides matching TRBD1. Germline lookup yields CDR1 SGHRS and CDR2 YFSETQ. This CDR3 is built from 15 residues. The ends lost 4 bases at V and 7 bases at J; junction bases unmatched: 8. This chain's CDR3 is CASSVDRVENSPLHF. DNA of the CDR3: TGCGCCAGCAGCGTTGACAGGGTCGAGAATTCACCCCTCCACTTT. The variable domain in full, with the rest retrieved from reference TRBV5-1 and TRBJ1-6, is KAGVTQTPRYLIKTRGQQVTLSCSPISGHRSVSWYQQTPGQGLQFLFEYFSETQRNKGNFPGRFSGRQFSNSRSEMNVSTLELGDSALYLCASSVDRVENSPLHFGNGTRLTVT.

The J gene is TRBJ2-5, the V gene TRBV3-1 (or the pseudogene TRBV3-2), with 8 bases lining up with TRBD2. The trim removed 4 bases at V and 9 bases at J, leaving 13 bases unmatched. Per the germline V gene, CDR1 is LGHDT and CDR2 is YNNKEL (reference sequence). CDR3 length equals 15 residues. As DNA, the CDR3 is TGTGCCAGCAGCCGAGAGGCGGGGGGACCGGGGGCCCAGTACTTC. This gives the protein CASSREAGGPGAQYF.

This sequence joins TRBV23-1 and TRBJ1-5; TRBD1 is a possible D gene (5 bases). TRBV23-1 is designated an ORF whose function remains uncertain. This CDR3 has 15 residues. Trimming took off 0 bases at V and 7 bases at J, with 13 bases between the two ends. The CDR3 region has the DNA TGCGCCAGCAGTCAATCGTGTCAGGGCCGGCAGCCCCAGCATTTT. It codes for CASSQSCQGRQPQHF.